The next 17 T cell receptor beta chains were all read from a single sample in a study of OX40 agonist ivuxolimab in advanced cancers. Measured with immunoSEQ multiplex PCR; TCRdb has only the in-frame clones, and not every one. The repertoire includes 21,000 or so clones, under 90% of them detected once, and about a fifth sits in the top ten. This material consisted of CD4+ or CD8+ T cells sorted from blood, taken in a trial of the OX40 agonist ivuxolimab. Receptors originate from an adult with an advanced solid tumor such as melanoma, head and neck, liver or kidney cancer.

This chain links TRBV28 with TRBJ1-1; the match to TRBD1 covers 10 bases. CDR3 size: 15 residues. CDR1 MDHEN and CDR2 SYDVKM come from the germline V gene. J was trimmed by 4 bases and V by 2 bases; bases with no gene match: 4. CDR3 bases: TGTGCCAGCAGTTTAATGAGGACAGGGGGCACTGAAGCTTTCTTT. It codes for CASSLMRTGGTEAFF.

Here the CDR3 reads CASSPMATGISSYEQYF. The CDR3, as DNA: TGTGCCAGCAGCCCAATGGCGACAGGGATTAGCTCCTACGAGCAGTACTTC. V usage is TRBV14 and J usage is TRBJ2-7; 7 bases fit TRBD1. The CDR3 loop spans 17 amino acids. V dropped 4 bases and J dropped 0; count of bases not matched to a gene: 12. Germline values: CDR1 SGHDN, CDR2 FVKESK.

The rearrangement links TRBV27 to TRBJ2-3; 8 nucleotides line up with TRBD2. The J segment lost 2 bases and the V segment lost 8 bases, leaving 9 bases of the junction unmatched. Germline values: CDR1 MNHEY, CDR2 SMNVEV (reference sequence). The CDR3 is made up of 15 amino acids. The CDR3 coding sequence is TGTGCCAGCTGTCCACTAGCGGAGTTCACAGATACGCAGTATTTT. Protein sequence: CASCPLAEFTDTQYF.

The CDR3 is CASSVAVTDTQYF. In DNA form, the CDR3 reads TGCGCCAGCAGTGTAGCCGTCACAGATACGCAGTATTTT. The gene calls are TRBV10-1 and TRBJ2-3; D is unclear. The CDR3 spans 13 residues. CDR1 WNHNN and CDR2 SYGVQD come from the germline V gene (reference sequence). V was cut by 4 bases and J by 2 bases, with 7 bases left in between.

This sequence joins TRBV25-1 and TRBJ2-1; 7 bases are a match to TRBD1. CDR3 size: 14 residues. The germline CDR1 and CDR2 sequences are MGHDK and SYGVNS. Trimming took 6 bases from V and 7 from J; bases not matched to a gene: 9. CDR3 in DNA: TGTGCCAGCAGCGCCTGGGGACAGTTTAATGAGCAGTTCTTC. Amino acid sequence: CASSAWGQFNEQFF.

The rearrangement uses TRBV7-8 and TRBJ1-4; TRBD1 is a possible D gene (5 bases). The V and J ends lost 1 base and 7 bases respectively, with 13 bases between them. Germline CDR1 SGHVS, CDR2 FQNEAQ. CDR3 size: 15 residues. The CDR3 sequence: CASSLDWRQSEKLFF. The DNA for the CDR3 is TGTGCCAGCAGCTTAGACTGGAGACAGTCTGAAAAACTGTTTTTT. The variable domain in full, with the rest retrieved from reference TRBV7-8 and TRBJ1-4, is GAGVSQSPRYKVAKRGQDVALRCDPISGHVSLFWYQQALGQGPEFLTYFQNEAQLDKSGLPSDRFFAERPEGSVSTLKIQRTQQEDSAVYLCASSLDWRQSEKLFFGSGTQLSVL.

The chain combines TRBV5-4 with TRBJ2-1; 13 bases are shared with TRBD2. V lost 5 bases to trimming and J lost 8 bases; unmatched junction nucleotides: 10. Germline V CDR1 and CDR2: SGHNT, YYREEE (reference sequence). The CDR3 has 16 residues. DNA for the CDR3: TGTGCCAGCAGGGGGGGACTAGCGGGGCCTCAGGATGAGCAGTTCTTC. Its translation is CASRGGLAGPQDEQFF.

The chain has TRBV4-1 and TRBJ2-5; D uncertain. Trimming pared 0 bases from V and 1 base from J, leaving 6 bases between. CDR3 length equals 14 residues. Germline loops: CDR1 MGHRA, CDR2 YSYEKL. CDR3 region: CASSQESSQETQYF. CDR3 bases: TGCGCCAGCAGCCAAGAGTCTAGCCAAGAGACCCAGTACTTC.

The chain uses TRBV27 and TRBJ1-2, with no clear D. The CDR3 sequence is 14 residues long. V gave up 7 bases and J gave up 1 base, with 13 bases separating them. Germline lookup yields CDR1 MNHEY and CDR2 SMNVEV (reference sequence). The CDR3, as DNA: TGTGCCAGCACCCCGAAGGGCAGTAACTATGGCTACACCTTC. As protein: CASTPKGSNYGYTF.

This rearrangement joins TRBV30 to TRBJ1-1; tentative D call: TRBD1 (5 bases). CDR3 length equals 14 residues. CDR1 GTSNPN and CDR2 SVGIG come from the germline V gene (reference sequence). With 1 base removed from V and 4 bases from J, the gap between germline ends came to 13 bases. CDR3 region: CAWSEGRGPTEAFF. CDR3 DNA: TGTGCCTGGAGTGAGGGAAGGGGACCCACTGAAGCTTTCTTT.

The CDR3 DNA reads TGTGCCAGCAGTGAAGCTGTACGTGGCAATGAGCAGTTCTTC. As protein: CASSEAVRGNEQFF. The V gene is TRBV2, the J gene TRBJ2-1; D remains unclear. Trimming left V 0 bases short and J 6 bases short, with 9 bases between. The CDR3 contains 14 residues. Germline CDR1 is SNHLY and CDR2 is FYNNEI. The whole variable domain, remainder taken from reference TRBV2 and TRBJ2-1, is EPEVTQTPSHQVTQMGQEVILRCVPISNHLYFYWYRQILGQKVEFLVSFYNNEISEKSEIFDDQFSVERPDGSNFTLKIRSTKLEDSAMYFCASSEAVRGNEQFFGPGTRLTVL.

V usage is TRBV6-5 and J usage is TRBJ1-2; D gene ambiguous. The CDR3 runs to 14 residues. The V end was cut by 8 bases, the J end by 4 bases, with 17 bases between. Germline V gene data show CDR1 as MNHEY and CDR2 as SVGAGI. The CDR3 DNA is TGTGCCAGCGGGTTCCGGGCGGCCGGCTATGGCTACACCTTC. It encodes CASGFRAAGYGYTF.

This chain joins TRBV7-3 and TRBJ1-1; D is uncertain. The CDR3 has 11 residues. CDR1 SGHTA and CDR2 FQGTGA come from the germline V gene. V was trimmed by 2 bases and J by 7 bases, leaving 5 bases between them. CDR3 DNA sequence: TGTGCCAGCAGCTTATCGGTTGAAGCTTTCTTT. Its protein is CASSLSVEAFF.

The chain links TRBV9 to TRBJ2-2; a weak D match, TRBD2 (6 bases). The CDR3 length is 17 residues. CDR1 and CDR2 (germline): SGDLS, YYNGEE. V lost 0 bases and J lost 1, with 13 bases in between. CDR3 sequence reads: CASSVGRRDWNTGELFF. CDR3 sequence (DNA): TGTGCCAGCAGCGTAGGCAGGAGGGATTGGAACACCGGGGAGCTGTTTTTT.

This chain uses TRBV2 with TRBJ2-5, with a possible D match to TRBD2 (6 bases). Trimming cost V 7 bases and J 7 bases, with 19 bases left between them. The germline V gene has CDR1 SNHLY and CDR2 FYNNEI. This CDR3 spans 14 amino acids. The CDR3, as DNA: TGTGCCAGCACCCTAAGTGGGGGGTCCGGGACCCAGTACTTC. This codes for CASTLSGGSGTQYF.

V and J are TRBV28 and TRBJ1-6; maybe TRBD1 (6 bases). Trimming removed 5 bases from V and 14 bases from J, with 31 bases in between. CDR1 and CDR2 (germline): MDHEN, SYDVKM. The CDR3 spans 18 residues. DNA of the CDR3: TGTGCCAGCAGTCCCTTTTGGGACACCTTAACCGATAATTCGGCCCTCCACTTT. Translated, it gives CASSPFWDTLTDNSALHF.

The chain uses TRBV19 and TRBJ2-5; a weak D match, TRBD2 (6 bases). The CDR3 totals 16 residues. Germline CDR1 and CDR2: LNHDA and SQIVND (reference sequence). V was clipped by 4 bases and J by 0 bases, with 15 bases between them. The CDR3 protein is CASSTGRDWYQETQYF. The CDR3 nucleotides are TGTGCCAGTAGTACCGGTCGGGACTGGTACCAAGAGACCCAGTACTTC.